The clone carrying this T cell receptor (beta chain) turned up a few times. Its antigen remains unknown. Losses at the gene ends were 9 bases for V and 2 bases for J; bases not matched to a gene: 12. CDR3 length: 15 amino acids. Germline V gene sequence: CDR1 LNHDA, CDR2 SQIVND (reference sequence). According to the study, TCR beta libraries were built with iRepertoire HTBI primers and CDR3-region Arm-PCR. TCRdb itself ran the multiplex PCR reads through MiXCR, one entry per CDR3 protein. This sample has 400,000 to 600,000 distinct CDR3 sequences; 20% to 25% occur once, and the top ten carry about 7%. The entry originates in a study of regulatory T cells in long-lasting Graves disease. Whole-study findings and limits: Graves' patients with persistent disease showed TCR diversity lower than patients newly diagnosed.

Time point: persistent/refractory GD, antithyroid drugs over 5 years with positive TRAb. After RNA was extracted from PBMCs, the TCR library was made from it. The specimen was peripheral blood mononuclear cells (PBMCs), collected when the disease was refractory, from a patient treated with antithyroid drugs. V usage is TRBV19 and J usage is TRBJ1-2, with 7 positions matching TRBD1. The sequence derives from a female donor with Graves disease. CDR3 DNA: TGTGCCAGCCGGCGAGGGACAGCAACAAACTATGGCTACACCTTC. Protein: CASRRGTATNYGYTF.